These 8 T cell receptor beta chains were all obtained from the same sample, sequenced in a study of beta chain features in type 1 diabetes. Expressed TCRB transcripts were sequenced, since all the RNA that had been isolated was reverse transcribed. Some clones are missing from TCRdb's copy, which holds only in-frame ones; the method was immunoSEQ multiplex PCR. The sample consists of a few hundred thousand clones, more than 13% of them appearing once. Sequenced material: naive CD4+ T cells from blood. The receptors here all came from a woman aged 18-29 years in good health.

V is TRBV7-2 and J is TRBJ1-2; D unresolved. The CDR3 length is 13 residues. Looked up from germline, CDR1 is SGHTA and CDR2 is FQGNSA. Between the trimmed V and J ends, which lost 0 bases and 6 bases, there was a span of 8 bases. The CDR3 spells CASSLALANGYTF. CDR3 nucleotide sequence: TGTGCCAGCAGCTTAGCGCTAGCGAATGGCTACACCTTC. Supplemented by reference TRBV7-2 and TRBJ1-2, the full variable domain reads GAGVSQSPSNKVTEKGKDVELRCDPISGHTALYWYRQSLGQGLEFLIYFQGNSAPDKSGLPSDRFSAERTGGSVSTLTIQRTQQEDSAVYLCASSLALANGYTFGSGTRLTVV.

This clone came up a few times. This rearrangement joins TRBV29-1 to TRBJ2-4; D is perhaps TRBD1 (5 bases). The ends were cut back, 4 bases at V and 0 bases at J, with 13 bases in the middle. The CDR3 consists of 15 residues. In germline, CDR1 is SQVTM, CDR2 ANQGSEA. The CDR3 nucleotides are TGCAGCGTTGCCCTTGAAGGGGTAGCCAAAAACATTCAGTACTTC. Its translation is CSVALEGVAKNIQYF.

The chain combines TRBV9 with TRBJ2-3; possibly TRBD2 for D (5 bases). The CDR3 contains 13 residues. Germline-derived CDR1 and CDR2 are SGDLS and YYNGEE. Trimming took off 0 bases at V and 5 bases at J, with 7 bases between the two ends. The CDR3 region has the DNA TGTGCCAGCAGCGTAGTCCGGGGAGATACGCAGTATTTT. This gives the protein CASSVVRGDTQYF.

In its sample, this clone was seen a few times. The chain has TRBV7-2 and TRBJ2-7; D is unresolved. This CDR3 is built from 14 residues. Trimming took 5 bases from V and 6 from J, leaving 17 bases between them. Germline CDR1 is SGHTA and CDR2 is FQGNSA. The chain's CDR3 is CASSPLTIPGEQYF. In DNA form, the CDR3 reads TGTGCCAGCAGCCCCCTCACTATCCCTGGCGAGCAGTACTTC.

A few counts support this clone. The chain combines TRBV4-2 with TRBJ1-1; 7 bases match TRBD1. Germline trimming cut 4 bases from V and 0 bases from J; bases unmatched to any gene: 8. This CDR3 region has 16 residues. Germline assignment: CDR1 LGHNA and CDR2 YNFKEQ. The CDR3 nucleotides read TGTGCCAGCAGCCCCTACAGGGGCAGGATGAACACTGAAGCTTTCTTT. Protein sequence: CASSPYRGRMNTEAFF.

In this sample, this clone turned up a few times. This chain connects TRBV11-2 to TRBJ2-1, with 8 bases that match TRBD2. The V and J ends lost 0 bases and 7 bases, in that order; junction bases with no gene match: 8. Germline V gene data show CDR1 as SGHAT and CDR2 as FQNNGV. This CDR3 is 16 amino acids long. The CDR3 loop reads CASSLEYREGRNEQFF. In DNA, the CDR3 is TGTGCCAGCAGCTTAGAATACCGGGAGGGCCGTAATGAGCAGTTCTTC.

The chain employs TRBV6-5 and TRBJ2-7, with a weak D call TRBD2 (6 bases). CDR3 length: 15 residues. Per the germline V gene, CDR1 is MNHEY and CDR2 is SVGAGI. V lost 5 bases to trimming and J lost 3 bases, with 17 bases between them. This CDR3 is CASSAGPAGFYEQYF. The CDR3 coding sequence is TGTGCCAGCAGTGCAGGGCCAGCGGGCTTCTACGAGCAGTACTTC.

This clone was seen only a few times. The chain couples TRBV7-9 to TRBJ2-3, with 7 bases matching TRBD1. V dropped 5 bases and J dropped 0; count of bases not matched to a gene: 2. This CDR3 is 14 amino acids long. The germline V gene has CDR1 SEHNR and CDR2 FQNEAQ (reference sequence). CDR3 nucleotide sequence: TGTGCCAGCAGCACGGGACAGAGCACAGATACGCAGTATTTT. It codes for CASSTGQSTDTQYF.